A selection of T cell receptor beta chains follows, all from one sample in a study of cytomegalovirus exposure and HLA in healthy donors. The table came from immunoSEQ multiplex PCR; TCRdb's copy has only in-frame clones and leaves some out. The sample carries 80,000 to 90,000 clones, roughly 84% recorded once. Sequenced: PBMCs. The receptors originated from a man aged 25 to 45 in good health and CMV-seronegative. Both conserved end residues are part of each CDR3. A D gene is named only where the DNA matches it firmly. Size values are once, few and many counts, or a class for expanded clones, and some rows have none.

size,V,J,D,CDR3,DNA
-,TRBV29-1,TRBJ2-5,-,CSVESRTKYQETQYF,TGCAGCGTTGAATCCAGGACAAAGTACCAAGAGACCCAGTACTTC
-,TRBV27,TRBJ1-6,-,CASSTTPGNSPLHF,TGTGCCAGCAGTACGACCCCCGGGAATTCACCCCTCCACTTT
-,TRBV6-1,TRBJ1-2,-,CASSETAPRGYTF,TGTGCCAGCAGTGAGACAGCCCCACGGGGCTACACCTTC
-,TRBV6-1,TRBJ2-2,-,CASSGTEVGELFF,TGTGCCAGCAGTGGTACTGAAGTCGGGGAGCTGTTTTTT
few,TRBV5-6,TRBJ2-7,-,CASSSGSYEQYF,TGTGCCAGCAGCTCCGGGAGCTACGAGCAGTACTTC
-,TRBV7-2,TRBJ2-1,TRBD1,CASSLRQGNNEQFF,TGTGCCAGCAGCCTAAGACAGGGAAACAATGAGCAGTTCTTC
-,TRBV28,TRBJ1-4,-,CASSLRGRGEKLFF,TGTGCCAGCAGTTTGCGGGGAAGAGGTGAAAAACTGTTTTTT
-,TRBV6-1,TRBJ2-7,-,CASSESRAGEQYF,TGTGCCAGCAGTGAATCCCGGGCGGGGGAGCAGTACTTC
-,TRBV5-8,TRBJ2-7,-,CASSRRGGLSYEQYF,TGTGCCAGCAGCCGGAGGGGGGGGCTCTCCTACGAGCAGTACTTC
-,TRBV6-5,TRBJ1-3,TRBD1,CASRTGNSGNTIYF,TGTGCCAGCAGGACAGGGAACTCTGGAAACACCATATATTTT
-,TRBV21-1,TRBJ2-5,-,CASSNRGQETQYF,TGTGCCAGCAGCAACAGGGGGCAGGAGACCCAGTACTTC
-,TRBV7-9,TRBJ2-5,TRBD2,CSSSLVRVLAGEETQYF,TGTTCCAGCAGCTTAGTTCGGGTACTAGCGGGGGAAGAGACCCAGTACTTC
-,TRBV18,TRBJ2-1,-,CASSPMTGGAGNEQFF,TGTGCCAGCTCACCAATGACGGGGGGCGCTGGCAATGAGCAGTTCTTC
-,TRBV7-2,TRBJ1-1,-,CASSLGIRGSEAFF,TGTGCCAGCAGCTTGGGGATTCGGGGATCTGAAGCTTTCTTT
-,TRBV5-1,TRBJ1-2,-,CASSLRTDLYGYTF,TGCGCCAGCAGCTTGAGGACTGACCTCTATGGCTACACCTTC
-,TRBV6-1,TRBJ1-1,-,CATTRGGTDTEAFF,TGTGCCACAACGCGGGGGGGCACGGACACTGAAGCTTTCTTT
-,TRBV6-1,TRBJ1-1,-,CASSEAGPEAFF,TGTGCCAGCAGTGAAGCGGGCCCAGAAGCTTTCTTT
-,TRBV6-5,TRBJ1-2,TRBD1,CASRGTGGGYTF,TGTGCCAGCAGGGGGACAGGTGGAGGCTACACCTTC
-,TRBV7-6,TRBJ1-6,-,CASSLAGGNSPLHF,TGTGCCAGCAGCTTAGCGGGGGGTAATTCACCCCTCCACTTT
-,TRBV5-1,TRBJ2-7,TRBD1,CASGQGQGLHEQYF,TGCGCCAGCGGACAGGGACAGGGTCTCCACGAGCAGTACTTC
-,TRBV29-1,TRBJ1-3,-,CSVRLDRYGNTIYF,TGCAGCGTTCGCCTTGACAGATATGGAAACACCATATATTTT
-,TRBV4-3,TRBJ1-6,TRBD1,CASSQDGDRGSSPLHF,TGCGCCAGCAGCCAAGACGGGGACAGGGGGTCTTCACCCCTCCACTTT
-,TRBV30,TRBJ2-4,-,CAWSPDRDKNIQYF,TGTGCCTGGAGTCCCGACAGAGACAAAAACATTCAGTACTTC
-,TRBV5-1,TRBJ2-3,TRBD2,CASRHPGLAGGATSTDTQYF,TGCGCCAGCAGACACCCGGGACTAGCGGGGGGGGCGACTAGCACAGATACGCAGTATTTT
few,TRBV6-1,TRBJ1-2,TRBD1,CASSFTGGSDGYTF,TGTGCCAGCAGCTTCACAGGGGGCTCGGACGGCTACACCTTC